What follows describes a single T cell receptor (beta chain). V gave up 6 bases and J gave up 7 bases; unmatched junction bases: 9. Germline V CDR1 and CDR2: SGHVS, FQNEAQ. This CDR3 comprises 15 residues. The data are from a study of blood T cell repertoires in COVID-19. Study information: Whether acute or convalescent, the COVID-19 samples came from the United States, Italy and Spain.

Using immunoSEQ multiplex PCR, the repertoire was profiled, and TCRdb retains in-frame clones only, with some absent. The sample lists hundreds of thousands of clones, 86% occurring once. The J gene is TRBJ1-4, the V gene TRBV7-8; 9 bases align to TRBD1. This TCR derives from a young woman with active or convalescent COVID-19. Sample: peripheral blood. The CDR3 region is CASRPDRGRGEKLFF. CDR3 DNA: TGTGCCAGCAGGCCAGACAGGGGGAGAGGTGAAAAACTGTTTTTT.